This TCR beta chain emerged from a study of long-term antiretroviral therapy in people with HIV. Version v3.0 of the immunoSEQ assay ran at survey level. TCRdb's copy holds only in-frame clones and misses some; the assay was immunoSEQ multiplex PCR. Of about 17,000 clones in the sample, roughly four fifths were seen once. Trimming cost V 1 base and J 7 bases, with 9 bases left between them. CDR1 and CDR2 from the germline V gene are SGHDT and YYEEEE. This CDR3 comprises 14 residues. This receptor was identified in a man between 18 and 29 years old with HIV. The sequenced sample was unsorted PBMCs, obtained 0.3 years after starting antiretroviral therapy. The V gene is TRBV5-6, the J gene TRBJ1-6; no reliable D call. The CDR3 coding sequence is TGTGCCAGCAGCTTGTGGCAGATAAATTCACCCCTCCACTTT. Protein product: CASSLWQINSPLHF.